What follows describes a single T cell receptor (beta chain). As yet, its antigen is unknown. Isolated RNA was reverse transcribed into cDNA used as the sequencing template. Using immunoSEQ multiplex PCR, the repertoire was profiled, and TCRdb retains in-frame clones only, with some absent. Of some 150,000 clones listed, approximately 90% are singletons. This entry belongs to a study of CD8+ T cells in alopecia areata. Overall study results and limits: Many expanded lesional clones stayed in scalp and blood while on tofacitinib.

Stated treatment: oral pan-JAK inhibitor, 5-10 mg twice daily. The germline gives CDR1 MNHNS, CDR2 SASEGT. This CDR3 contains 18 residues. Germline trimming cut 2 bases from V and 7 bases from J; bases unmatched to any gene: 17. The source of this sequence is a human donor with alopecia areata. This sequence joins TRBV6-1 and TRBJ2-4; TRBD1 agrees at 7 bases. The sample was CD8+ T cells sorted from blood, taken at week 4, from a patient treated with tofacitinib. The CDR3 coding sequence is TGTGCCAGCAGTGAATTCCTTGGACAGGCAGTCCCGACCAACATTCAGTACTTC. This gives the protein CASSEFLGQAVPTNIQYF.